Presented here are 5 T cell receptor beta chains from one specimen sequenced in a study of blood T cell repertoires in COVID-19. Assay: immunoSEQ multiplex PCR; the TCRdb copy retains only in-frame clones and omits some. The table has 130,000 or so clones, approximately 84% seen once. Sequencing input: PBMCs or T cells enriched from blood (not recorded which). The receptors originated from a woman between 45 and 60 years old with acute COVID-19.

This chain uses TRBV5-1 with TRBJ2-2; 9 bases align to TRBD1. CDR1 is SGHRS, CDR2 YFSETQ, per germline. Trimming removed 0 bases from V and 1 base from J; junction bases left unmatched: 7. This CDR3 has 18 residues. The CDR3 loop reads CASSLGTGQGRNTGELFF. Here the CDR3 DNA reads TGCGCCAGCAGCTTGGGGACGGGACAGGGACGGAACACCGGGGAGCTGTTTTTT.

J is TRBJ2-7 and V is TRBV7-2, with 8 bases that match TRBD1. V trimming: 4 bases; J trimming: 6 bases; junction bases outside the gene matches: 11. The length of the CDR3 is 15 residues. Germline values: CDR1 SGHTA, CDR2 FQGNSA. DNA for the CDR3: TGTGCCAGCAGCTCCCAGGGGGCCACCAGACCCGAGCAGTACTTC. Encoded protein: CASSSQGATRPEQYF.

V and J are TRBV7-2 and TRBJ2-2; the match to TRBD2 covers 7 bases. With 3 bases clipped from V and 3 bases from J, the junction kept 7 bases outside the gene matches. Germline V gene lookup returns CDR1 SGHTA and CDR2 FQGNSA. The CDR3 has 16 amino acids. The CDR3 is CASSFSSGGYTGELFF. CDR3 nucleotides: TGTGCCAGCAGCTTTTCTAGCGGAGGGTACACCGGGGAGCTGTTTTTT.

The chain employs TRBV5-4 and TRBJ2-3; D ambiguous. The CDR3 consists of 12 residues. V dropped 4 bases and J dropped 0 bases, with 3 bases sitting between them. Looked up from germline, CDR1 is SGHNT and CDR2 is YYREEE (reference sequence). The DNA for the CDR3 is TGTGCCAGCAGCCCGAGCACAGATACGCAGTATTTT. Residues: CASSPSTDTQYF.

As DNA, the CDR3 is TGTGCCAGCAGCCAAGTACGCAGGGGAAGGTCTGGGGCCAACGTCCTGACTTTC. It encodes CASSQVRRGRSGANVLTF. This chain joins TRBV4-2 and TRBJ2-6; D perhaps matches TRBD1 (6 bases). CDR3 length equals 18 residues. V lost 1 base, J lost 1 base, and 14 bases lay in between. Germline V gene sequence: CDR1 LGHNA, CDR2 YNFKEQ.